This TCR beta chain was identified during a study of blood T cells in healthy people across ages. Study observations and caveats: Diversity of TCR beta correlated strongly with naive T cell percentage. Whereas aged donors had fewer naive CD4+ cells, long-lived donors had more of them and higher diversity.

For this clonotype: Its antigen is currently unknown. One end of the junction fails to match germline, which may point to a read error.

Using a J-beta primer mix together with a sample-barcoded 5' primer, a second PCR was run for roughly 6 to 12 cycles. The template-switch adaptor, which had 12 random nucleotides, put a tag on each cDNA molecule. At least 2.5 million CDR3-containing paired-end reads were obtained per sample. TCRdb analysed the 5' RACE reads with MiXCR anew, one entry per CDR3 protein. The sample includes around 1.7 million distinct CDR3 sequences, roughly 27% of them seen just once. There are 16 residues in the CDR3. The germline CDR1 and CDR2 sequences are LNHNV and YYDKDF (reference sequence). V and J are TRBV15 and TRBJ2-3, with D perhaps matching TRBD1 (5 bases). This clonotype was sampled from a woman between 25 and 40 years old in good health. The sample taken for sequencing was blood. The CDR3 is CATSREIQGFTDTRYF. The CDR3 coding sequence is TGTGCCACCAGCAGAGAAATTCAGGGATTCACAGATACGCGGTATTTT.